These 21 T cell receptor beta chains originate from one sample sequenced in a study of blood T cell repertoires in COVID-19. Clones were sequenced by immunoSEQ multiplex PCR, and TCRdb holds only the in-frame ones, with some missing. The table shows 150,000 to 200,000 clones, with about 88% occurring only once. Sequencing was done on a sample of peripheral blood. The receptors here all came from a man between 70 and 80 years old with active or convalescent COVID-19.

This sequence joins TRBV11-2 and TRBJ2-5; 11 nucleotides match TRBD1. This CDR3 comprises 15 residues. Germline lookup yields CDR1 SGHAT and CDR2 FQNNGV. The J segment lost 5 bases and the V segment lost 0 bases, leaving 2 bases of the junction unmatched. CDR3 nucleotide sequence: TGTGCCAGCAGCTTAGAGGACAGGGGGCCGGAGACCCAGTACTTC. Amino acid sequence: CASSLEDRGPETQYF.

CDR3: CARSNDRGGEKLFF. The CDR3 DNA reads as TGTGCCAGAAGCAACGACAGGGGCGGGGAAAAACTGTTTTTT. The chain combines TRBV5-3 with TRBJ1-4; 8 nucleotides line up with TRBD1. TRBV5-3 has ORF status, its function being uncertain. This CDR3 region has 14 residues. J was trimmed by 8 bases and V by 4 bases; bases with no gene match: 7.

In its sample, this clone was seen once. The chain carries TRBV2 and TRBJ1-2; 8 nucleotides align to TRBD1. The CDR3 sequence is 14 residues long. With V trimmed by 4 bases and J by 4 bases, 5 bases remained unmatched. CDR1 is SNHLY and CDR2 is FYNNEI in the germline V gene. CDR3 DNA: TGTGCCAGCAGTGTGGGTCAGGGGGCCTATGGCTACACCTTC. It yields the protein CASSVGQGAYGYTF. Based on the CDR3 plus reference TRBV2 and TRBJ1-2, the full variable domain is EPEVTQTPSHQVTQMGQEVILRCVPISNHLYFYWYRQILGQKVEFLVSFYNNEISEKSEIFDDQFSVERPDGSNFTLKIRSTKLEDSAMYFCASSVGQGAYGYTFGSGTRLTVV.

J is TRBJ2-5 and V is TRBV5-1; D might be TRBD2 (7 bases). From germline, CDR1 is SGHRS and CDR2 YFSETQ. Trimming removed 2 bases at V and 5 bases at J, with 10 bases between. CDR3 length: 13 amino acids. The CDR3 coding sequence is TGCGCCAGCAGCTTACGGGGGGCCGAGACCCAGTACTTC. This codes for CASSLRGAETQYF.

V and J are TRBV7-9 and TRBJ2-7, with TRBD1 matching 7 bases. The V and J ends lost 0 bases and 5 bases, in that order; junction bases with no gene match: 4. CDR1 is SEHNR, CDR2 FQNEAQ, per germline (reference sequence). CDR3 length: 14 residues. The DNA of the CDR3 is TGTGCCAGCAGCTTAGCCGCAGGGGGAAACGAGCAGTACTTC. This gives the protein CASSLAAGGNEQYF.

This clone was detected only a few times. V and J are TRBV2 and TRBJ1-2, with D perhaps matching TRBD1 (6 bases). This CDR3 contains 14 residues. Germline V gives CDR1 SNHLY, CDR2 FYNNEI. The ends were cut back, 4 bases at V and 4 bases at J, with 13 bases in the middle. The CDR3, as DNA: TGTGCCAGCAGTGTCGGGGCAGGGGTCTATGGCTACACCTTC. Translation: CASSVGAGVYGYTF.

The rearrangement uses TRBV11-3 and TRBJ2-5, with D uncertain. CDR1 and CDR2 (germline): SGHNT, YENEEA. Trimming took off 5 bases at V and 2 bases at J, with 9 bases between the two ends. CDR3 length equals 13 residues. CDR3 protein: CASSLSRQETQYF. In nucleotides, the CDR3 is TGTGCCAGCAGCCTATCGAGGCAAGAGACCCAGTACTTC.

This chain uses TRBV11-1 with TRBJ1-2, with D perhaps TRBD1 (5 bases). The ends were cut back, 6 bases at V and 5 bases at J, with 22 bases in the middle. Looked up from germline, CDR1 is SGHAT and CDR2 is FQDESV (reference sequence). The CDR3 consists of 16 residues. In DNA, the CDR3 is TGTGCCAGCAGGACCCAGCGCGACAGAAACCTATATGGCTACACCTTC. This encodes CASRTQRDRNLYGYTF.

The rearrangement uses TRBV5-1 and TRBJ2-2; D may be TRBD1 (5 bases). With 4 bases removed from V and 6 bases from J, the gap between germline ends came to 16 bases. The CDR3 spans 15 residues. Germline CDR1 SGHRS, CDR2 YFSETQ. DNA of the CDR3: TGCGCCAGCAGCCCTCAGCAGGGTGCCTCCGGGGAGCTGTTTTTT. As protein: CASSPQQGASGELFF.

The genes are TRBV28 and TRBJ2-7; 9 nucleotides line up with TRBD1. The V gene's germline CDR1 is MDHEN and CDR2 SYDVKM. The CDR3 sequence is 14 residues long. The V segment lost 6 bases and the J segment 2 bases; nucleotides outside the gene matches: 5. The CDR3 protein is CASRDRGGTYEQYF. The CDR3 DNA sequence: TGTGCCAGCAGAGACAGGGGGGGGACCTACGAGCAGTACTTC.

The chain couples TRBV12-3 or TRBV12-4 to TRBJ1-2, with D unclear. The CDR3 has 13 amino acids. The V and J ends lost 5 bases and 3 bases respectively, with 10 bases between them. CDR3 region: CASSPTRDYGYTF. The CDR3 DNA sequence: TGTGCCAGCAGTCCAACGAGGGACTATGGCTACACCTTC.

V is TRBV7-2 and J is TRBJ2-4, with 9 positions matching TRBD2. Germline V lookup: CDR1 SGHTA, CDR2 FQGNSA. The CDR3 length is 18 residues. The trim removed 2 bases at V and 3 bases at J, leaving 11 bases unmatched. The CDR3 DNA reads as TGTGCCAGCAGCTTAAGGGGAGGCGGGGGGGTAGGCAAAAACATTCAGTACTTC. It translates to CASSLRGGGGVGKNIQYF.

This sequence joins TRBV11-2 and TRBJ2-5; D possibly corresponds to TRBD1 (6 bases). Trimming took 7 bases from V and 7 from J, leaving 22 bases between them. This CDR3 is 15 amino acids long. Per germline, CDR1 SGHAT and CDR2 FQNNGV. CDR3 nucleotides: TGTGCCAGCACCCTGCTTAGGGACAAAACGAGGACCCAGTACTTC. Protein product: CASTLLRDKTRTQYF.

This chain joins TRBV18 and TRBJ2-1; D might be TRBD2 (6 bases). The germline CDR1 and CDR2 sequences are KGHSH and LQKENI. Trimming took off 1 base at V and 0 bases at J, with 13 bases between the two ends. This CDR3 has 17 residues. The DNA of the CDR3 is TGTGCCAGCTCACCACTCGGGACTCTGAGCTCCTACAATGAGCAGTTCTTC. Translation: CASSPLGTLSSYNEQFF.

The chain joins TRBV19 to TRBJ2-5; tentative D call: TRBD1 (6 bases). Trimming stripped 4 bases from V and 5 bases from J, with 11 bases between. CDR3 length: 13 residues. The V gene's germline CDR1 is LNHDA and CDR2 SQIVND (reference sequence). CDR3: CASSRGPAETQYF. CDR3 DNA sequence: TGTGCCAGTAGTAGGGGGCCTGCGGAGACCCAGTACTTC.

The chain is built from TRBV14 and TRBJ2-7; maybe TRBD1 (5 bases). V was cut by 1 base and J by 4 bases, with 11 bases left in between. This CDR3 contains 14 residues. CDR1 and CDR2 (germline): SGHDN, FVKESK. The CDR3 here is CASSQGGAKYEQYF. CDR3 sequence (DNA): TGTGCCAGCAGCCAAGGGGGCGCGAAGTACGAGCAGTACTTC.

The chain recombines TRBV5-1 with TRBJ2-3; a weak D match, TRBD2 (5 bases). The ends were cut back, 4 bases at V and 2 bases at J, with 17 bases in the middle. The CDR3 is 16 residues long. Per germline, CDR1 SGHRS and CDR2 YFSETQ. The CDR3 DNA is TGCGCCAGCAGCCTCGGCCGGCGGACTTACACAGATACGCAGTATTTT. Translation: CASSLGRRTYTDTQYF.

The genes are TRBV29-1 and TRBJ2-7; D possibly corresponds to TRBD2 (6 bases). CDR3 length equals 11 residues. Germline CDR1 is SQVTM and CDR2 is ANQGSEA. V dropped 4 bases and J dropped 4 bases, with 8 bases sitting between them. CDR3 loop: CSVAGGYEQYF. The CDR3 nucleotides read TGCAGCGTTGCTGGGGGGTACGAGCAGTACTTC.

This chain links TRBV28 with TRBJ1-2; D is unclear. The V gene lost 6 bases and the J gene lost 8 bases, with 10 bases spanning the gap. The CDR3 runs 11 residues. Germline CDR1 reads MDHEN; CDR2 reads SYDVKM. The CDR3 here is CASSDTRGYTF. The CDR3 nucleotides read TGTGCCAGCAGCGACACCAGGGGCTACACCTTC.

This clone has only a few counts. The rearrangement uses TRBV10-2 and TRBJ2-2; D gene ambiguous. The germline V gene has CDR1 WSHSY and CDR2 SAAADI. Trimming took off 3 bases at V and 0 bases at J, with 11 bases between the two ends. This CDR3 is 16 amino acids long. CDR3 nucleotides: TGCGCCAGCAGTGATGCTGTCACGGCGAACACCGGGGAGCTGTTTTTT. Encoded protein: CASSDAVTANTGELFF.

The chain joins TRBV19 to TRBJ2-1; TRBD2 matches 9 bases. This CDR3 is built from 15 residues. V lost 1 base, J lost 4 bases, and 2 bases stayed unmatched. CDR1 and CDR2 (germline): LNHDA, SQIVND (reference sequence). This chain's CDR3 is CASSIASGNYNEQFF. The CDR3 region has the DNA TGTGCCAGTAGTATAGCTAGCGGGAATTACAATGAGCAGTTCTTC.